This T cell receptor (beta chain) was obtained from a study of CD8 T cells in Susac syndrome. Germline CDR1 is MDHEN and CDR2 is SYDVKM. V was shortened by 4 bases and J by 1 base, with 10 bases between the two germline ends. CDR3 length equals 14 residues. An input of 0.5 to 1 ug of RNA was subjected to reverse transcription using random hexamers. Across 54 Vbeta and 13 Jbeta, TCR beta CDR3 was amplified with immunoSEQ multiplex PCR. Via MiXCR, TCRdb re-called the immunoSEQ multiplex PCR reads, giving one row per CDR3 protein. The sample contains about 160,000 distinct CDR3 sequences, about 90% of which appear only once. Sequencing of TCR beta drew on CD8+ and CD4+ T cells from blood. Healthy donors served as age- and sex-matched controls. The TEMRA cells underwent FACS enrichment, while the CD8+ and CD4+ T cells underwent negative isolation. This clonotype appeared a single time.

The sequenced sample was CD4+ T cells from PBMCs. The TCR comes from a human donor in good health. V usage is TRBV28 and J usage is TRBJ1-1, with D tentatively TRBD1 (5 bases). CDR3 sequence: CASSSHGGNTEAFF. The CDR3 DNA sequence: TGTGCCAGCAGTTCCCACGGGGGGAACACTGAAGCTTTCTTT.